The 2 T cell receptor beta chains below all came from one sample that was sequenced in a study of CD8 T cells in ankylosing spondylitis. Via MiXCR, TCRdb re-called the 5' RACE reads, giving one row per CDR3 protein. This sample carries about 160,000 distinct CDR3 sequences, about 18% of them seen once, and the ten largest clones take over 7%. Sequencing was done on a sample of blood, either unsorted or a sorted T cell fraction (not recorded which). The receptors shown here come from a male donor with ankylosing spondylitis or in good health (not recorded which).

This chain connects TRBV28 to TRBJ2-6; 8 nucleotides align to TRBD1. V trimming: 6 bases; J trimming: 0 bases; junction bases outside the gene matches: 10. Germline V gene sequence: CDR1 MDHEN, CDR2 SYDVKM. This CDR3 has 18 residues. The CDR3 is CASSRRTGTDSGANVLTF. The DNA for the CDR3 is TGTGCCAGCAGCCGTAGGACAGGGACTGACTCTGGGGCCAACGTCCTGACTTTC.

This clonotype has ten or more counts. The rearrangement joins TRBV5-5 to TRBJ2-3; D is unclear. Germline values: CDR1 SGHKS, CDR2 YYEKEE (reference sequence). Trimming shortened V by 4 bases and J by 1 base, and 13 bases separated the two germline ends. The CDR3 has 15 residues. The CDR3 DNA is TGTGCCAGCAGCCCAAGTTGGGTTGGCACAGATACGCAGTATTTT. Translated: CASSPSWVGTDTQYF.